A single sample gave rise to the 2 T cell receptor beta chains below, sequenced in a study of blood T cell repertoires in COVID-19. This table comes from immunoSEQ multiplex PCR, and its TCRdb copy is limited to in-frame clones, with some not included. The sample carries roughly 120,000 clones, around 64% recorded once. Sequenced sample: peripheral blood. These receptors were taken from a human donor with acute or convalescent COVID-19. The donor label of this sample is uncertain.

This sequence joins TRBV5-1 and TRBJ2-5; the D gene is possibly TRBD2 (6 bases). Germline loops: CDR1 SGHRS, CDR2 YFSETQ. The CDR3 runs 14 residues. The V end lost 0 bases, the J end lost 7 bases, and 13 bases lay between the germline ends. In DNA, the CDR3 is TGCGCCAGCAGCTTGGGGGGGGATATTCCGACCCAGTACTTC. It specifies CASSLGGDIPTQYF.

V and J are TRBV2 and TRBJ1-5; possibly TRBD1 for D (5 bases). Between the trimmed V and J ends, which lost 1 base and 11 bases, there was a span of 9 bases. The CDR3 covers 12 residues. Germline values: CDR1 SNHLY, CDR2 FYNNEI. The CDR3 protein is CASSEEGGAQHF. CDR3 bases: TGTGCCAGCAGTGAAGAAGGAGGGGCCCAGCATTTT.